The rows below give T cell receptor beta chains drawn from one sample of a study of blood T cell repertoires in COVID-19. The data were produced by immunoSEQ multiplex PCR, yet TCRdb's version contains in-frame clones alone and is incomplete. The sample gives hundreds of thousands of clones, approximately 80% of which show up once; 7.4% is in the top ten. The material sequenced was PBMCs or T cells enriched from blood (not recorded which). The receptors were gathered from a woman aged 40 to 50 with acute COVID-19. Both conserved end residues are part of each CDR3. Each record gives: clone size, CDR3 length, V gene, D gene, J gene, CDR3 DNA, CDR3 protein. The D gene is left open where the match is weak. A clone size is listed for some rows: how often the clone was seen (once, few, many), or a class if it is expanded.

clone size: -
CDR3 length: 16
V gene: TRBV5-5
D gene: -
J gene: TRBJ1-2
CDR3 DNA: TGTGCCAGCCAGACTACCGGGACTCCAAGGAGCTATGGCTACACCTTC
CDR3 protein: CASQTTGTPRSYGYTF

clone size: -
CDR3 length: 14
V gene: TRBV24-1
D gene: TRBD1
J gene: TRBJ2-5
CDR3 DNA: TGTGCCACCAGTGACGGGACAGGGGACGAGACCCAGTACTTC
CDR3 protein: CATSDGTGDETQYF

clone size: many
CDR3 length: 14
V gene: TRBV5-1
D gene: -
J gene: TRBJ2-7
CDR3 DNA: TGCGCCAGCAGCTTAGAGATAAGCTCCTACGAGCAGTACTTC
CDR3 protein: CASSLEISSYEQYF

clone size: -
CDR3 length: 17
V gene: TRBV25-1
D gene: -
J gene: TRBJ2-2
CDR3 DNA: TGTGCCAGCAGTGAATATAAGGGGACAAGGAACACCGGGGAGCTGTTTTTT
CDR3 protein: CASSEYKGTRNTGELFF

clone size: few
CDR3 length: 15
V gene: TRBV28
D gene: TRBD1
J gene: TRBJ1-2
CDR3 DNA: TGTGCCAGCAGTCCACGTCAGGGGGCAGGCTATGGCTACACCTTC
CDR3 protein: CASSPRQGAGYGYTF

clone size: -
CDR3 length: 14
V gene: TRBV13
D gene: -
J gene: TRBJ1-4
CDR3 DNA: TGTGCCAGCAGCTCACAGGGCGCTAATGAAAAACTGTTTTTT
CDR3 protein: CASSSQGANEKLFF

clone size: -
CDR3 length: 14
V gene: TRBV7-9
D gene: -
J gene: TRBJ1-4
CDR3 DNA: TGTGCCAGCAGCTTAGTCGTGGGCATTGAAAAACTGTTTTTT
CDR3 protein: CASSLVVGIEKLFF

clone size: -
CDR3 length: 13
V gene: TRBV6-2/TRBV6-3
D gene: -
J gene: TRBJ2-7
CDR3 DNA: TGTGCCAGCAGTTTACAGGGGAGGCACGAGCAGTACTTC
CDR3 protein: CASSLQGRHEQYF

clone size: -
CDR3 length: 14
V gene: TRBV5-1
D gene: -
J gene: TRBJ2-3
CDR3 DNA: TGCGCCAGCAGCCCCGGTCAGGACAGACTTACGCAGTATTTT
CDR3 protein: CASSPGQDRLTQYF

clone size: -
CDR3 length: 14
V gene: TRBV4-1
D gene: -
J gene: TRBJ2-7
CDR3 DNA: TGCGCCAGCAGCCAAGACAGGGACTCCAACGAGCAGTACTTC
CDR3 protein: CASSQDRDSNEQYF

clone size: -
CDR3 length: 17
V gene: TRBV28
D gene: TRBD1
J gene: TRBJ1-1
CDR3 DNA: TGTGCCAGCAGTCGGCCCGGGACAGGGGGCCGGAACACTGAAGCTTTCTTT
CDR3 protein: CASSRPGTGGRNTEAFF

clone size: -
CDR3 length: 14
V gene: TRBV11-2
D gene: -
J gene: TRBJ2-5
CDR3 DNA: TGTGCCAGCAGCCGAATCCTGGGGGCAGATACCCAGTACTTC
CDR3 protein: CASSRILGADTQYF

clone size: few
CDR3 length: 12
V gene: TRBV2
D gene: -
J gene: TRBJ2-3
CDR3 DNA: TGTGCCAGCAGTCCCCTCGCAGATACGCAGTATTTT
CDR3 protein: CASSPLADTQYF

clone size: -
CDR3 length: 15
V gene: TRBV10-1
D gene: TRBD2
J gene: TRBJ2-3
CDR3 DNA: TGCGCCAGCACCGAGCGGGAGGGATGGCCAGATACGCAGTATTTT
CDR3 protein: CASTEREGWPDTQYF

clone size: -
CDR3 length: 14
V gene: TRBV19
D gene: TRBD1
J gene: TRBJ2-3
CDR3 DNA: TGTGCCAGTAGTACTACAGGGGTTACAGATACGCAGTATTTT
CDR3 protein: CASSTTGVTDTQYF

clone size: once
CDR3 length: 15
V gene: TRBV11-2
D gene: TRBD1
J gene: TRBJ2-7
CDR3 DNA: TGTGCCAGCAGCCCAGGGGCCGAGACAGGGGCCGAGCAGTACTTC
CDR3 protein: CASSPGAETGAEQYF

clone size: many
CDR3 length: 16
V gene: TRBV7-9
D gene: -
J gene: TRBJ1-1
CDR3 DNA: TGTGCCAGCAGCTTAGATCTGGGCGGGTGGAACACTGAAGCTTTCTTT
CDR3 protein: CASSLDLGGWNTEAFF

clone size: few
CDR3 length: 15
V gene: TRBV28
D gene: TRBD2
J gene: TRBJ2-5
CDR3 DNA: TGTGCCAGCAATGAGAAGGGAGGGAGGCAAGAGACCCAGTACTTC
CDR3 protein: CASNEKGGRQETQYF

clone size: -
CDR3 length: 16
V gene: TRBV5-8
D gene: TRBD1
J gene: TRBJ1-6
CDR3 DNA: TGTGCCAGCAGCTTGGTATCGGCAGGGGGCAGGTCACCCCTCCACTTT
CDR3 protein: CASSLVSAGGRSPLHF

clone size: -
CDR3 length: 15
V gene: TRBV6-5
D gene: TRBD1
J gene: TRBJ1-2
CDR3 DNA: TGTGCCAGCAGTCCCGAACAGGGGGCTACCTATGGCTACACCTTC
CDR3 protein: CASSPEQGATYGYTF

clone size: -
CDR3 length: 13
V gene: TRBV3-1/TRBV3-2
D gene: -
J gene: TRBJ2-1
CDR3 DNA: TGTGCCAGCAGCTCGACTCCCGCCGGAGAGCAGTTCTTC
CDR3 protein: CASSSTPAGEQFF

clone size: -
CDR3 length: 16
V gene: TRBV7-3
D gene: TRBD1
J gene: TRBJ2-2
CDR3 DNA: TGTGCCAGCAGCCAAACAGGGGGCAGGTGGACCGGGGAGCTGTTTTTT
CDR3 protein: CASSQTGGRWTGELFF